Included here is one T cell receptor (beta chain) sequence, with context. In this sample, this clonotype turned up many times. The antigen this receptor binds is unknown. No base-level quality is on record; no much larger clone is a single base apart. This sample is part of a study of patients and donors after allogeneic stem cell transplantation (dated by TCRdb to about 2020). V is cut by 6 bases and J by 0 bases, and the space between the germline ends is 9 bases. Measured from the cysteine to the phenylalanine, the CDR3 is 14 residues long. The entry retains the CDR3 DNA only, 42 bases that are in frame from base 1. CDR1 and CDR2 (MNHNS, SASEGT) derive from the germline V gene. Libraries were constructed by RT-PCR. Instrument used: NextSeq 550. TCRdb trimmed the raw reads at Q25, called clones with MiXCR and kept productive beta chains. All rows with the same CDR3 protein become a single entry with the most common DNA and genes. In all, the sample holds a few hundred thousand distinct CDR3 sequences, and over 12% of those were seen once. Clones ranked in the top ten supply roughly 11% of the sample.

The chain joins TRBV6-1 to TRBJ1-3, with no D gene named confidently. The origin of this receptor is a human donor who was either an allogeneic HSCT recipient or a stem cell or donor lymphocyte infusion donor (not recorded which). It is not recorded whose cells these are; they may come from a transplant donor. The sequenced material came from blood, either unsorted or a sorted T cell fraction (not recorded which). The base sequence is TGTGCCAGCAGACCAGCCCTCTCTGGAAACACCATATATTTT. This is translated as CASRPALSGNTIYF.